This T cell receptor (beta chain) comes out of a study of blood T cell repertoires in COVID-19. Study summary: Samples of COVID-19 (acute and convalescent) were obtained from the United States, Italy and Spain. T cells, B-cell-depleted T cells, or PBMCs provided the cDNA or gDNA that served as material.

This CDR3 is built from 13 residues. Looked up from germline, CDR1 is MDHEN and CDR2 is SYDVKM. The V end lost 7 bases, the J end lost 2 bases, and 12 bases lay between the germline ends. As handled by the study authors: Amplifying reference gene primers gave estimates of nucleated cell counts. Sequencing used immunoSEQ multiplex PCR; TCRdb keeps in-frame clones, though not all of them. V and J calls plus clone size are reproduced from that table; the DNA served to infer D and trimming. Of about 140,000 clones in the sample, roughly 90% were seen once. Sequencing was done on a sample of peripheral blood. The V call is TRBV28, the J call TRBJ2-7; tentatively, D is TRBD2 (7 bases). The TCR comes from a man between 60 and 75 years old with active or convalescent COVID-19. The DNA for the CDR3 is TGTGCCAGCAACAAGGGGGGGCCCTACGAGCAGTACTTC. It is translated as CASNKGGPYEQYF.